This TCR beta chain was documented in a study of blood T cell repertoires in COVID-19. Study-wide background: Acute and convalescent COVID-19 specimens originated in the United States, Italy and Spain. Nucleic acid was either cDNA or gDNA, and it came from T cells, B-cell-depleted T cells, or PBMCs.

V lost 0 bases to trimming and J lost 4 bases; unmatched junction nucleotides: 3. Germline V gene data show CDR1 as MNHNY and CDR2 as SVGAGI (reference sequence). CDR3 length: 15 amino acids. This clone was found a few times. Under the authors' procedure: Amplification of reference gene primers was used by the study to estimate nucleated cell counts. Data came from immunoSEQ multiplex PCR; TCRdb stores just in-frame clones and leaves some out. That table gives V, J and clone size, and the DNA gave D and trimming. The table lists 200,000 to 300,000 clones, over 80% of them singletons, with 5.5% to 8% in the top ten.

The chain combines TRBV6-6 with TRBJ2-5, with 9 bases identical to TRBD2. Source material: peripheral blood. The TCR was taken from an older woman with active or convalescent COVID-19. The CDR3 protein is CASSYSRGGRETQYF. The CDR3 DNA sequence: TGTGCCAGCAGTTACTCGCGGGGGGGCCGAGAGACCCAGTACTTC.